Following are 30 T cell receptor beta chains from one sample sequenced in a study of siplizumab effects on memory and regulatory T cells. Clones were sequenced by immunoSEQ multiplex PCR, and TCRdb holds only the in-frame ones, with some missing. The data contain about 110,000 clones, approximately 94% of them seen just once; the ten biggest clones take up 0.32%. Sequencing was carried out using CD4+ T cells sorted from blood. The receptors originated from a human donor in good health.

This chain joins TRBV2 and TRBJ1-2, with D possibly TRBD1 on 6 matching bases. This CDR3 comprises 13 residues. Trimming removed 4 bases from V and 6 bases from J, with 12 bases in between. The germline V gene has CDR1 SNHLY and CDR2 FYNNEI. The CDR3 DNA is TGTGCCAGCAGTGCGACAGGAGGCGATGGCTACACCTTC. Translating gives CASSATGGDGYTF.

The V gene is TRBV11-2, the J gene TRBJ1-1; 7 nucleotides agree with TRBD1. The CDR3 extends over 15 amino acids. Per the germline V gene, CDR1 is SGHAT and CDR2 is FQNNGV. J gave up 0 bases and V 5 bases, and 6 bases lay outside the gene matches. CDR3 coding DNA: TGTGCCAGCAGCCGACTACAGGGGCTGAACACTGAAGCTTTCTTT. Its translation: CASSRLQGLNTEAFF.

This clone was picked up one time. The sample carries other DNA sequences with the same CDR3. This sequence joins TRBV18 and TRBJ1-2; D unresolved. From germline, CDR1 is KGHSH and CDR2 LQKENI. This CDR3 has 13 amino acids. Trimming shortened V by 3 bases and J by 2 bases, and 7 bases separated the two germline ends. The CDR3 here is CASSPGQNYGYTF. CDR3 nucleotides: TGTGCCAGCTCACCGGGCCAGAACTATGGCTACACCTTC.

DNA for the CDR3: TGTGCCAGCAGTGAAGTGGGGCGGGCCAACACTGAAGCTTTCTTT. It specifies CASSEVGRANTEAFF. The chain joins TRBV6-1 to TRBJ1-1, with TRBD1 as a possible D gene (5 bases). CDR1 is MNHNS, CDR2 SASEGT, per germline. This CDR3 is built from 15 residues. The V and J ends lost 1 base and 2 bases respectively, with 11 bases between them.

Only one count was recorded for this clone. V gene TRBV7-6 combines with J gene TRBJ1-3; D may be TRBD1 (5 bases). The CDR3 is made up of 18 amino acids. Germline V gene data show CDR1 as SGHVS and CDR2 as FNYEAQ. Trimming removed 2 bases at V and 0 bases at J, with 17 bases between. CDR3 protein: CASSLLRGGDSSGNTIYF. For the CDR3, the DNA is TGTGCCAGCAGCTTATTGAGGGGTGGGGACTCCTCTGGAAACACCATATATTTT.

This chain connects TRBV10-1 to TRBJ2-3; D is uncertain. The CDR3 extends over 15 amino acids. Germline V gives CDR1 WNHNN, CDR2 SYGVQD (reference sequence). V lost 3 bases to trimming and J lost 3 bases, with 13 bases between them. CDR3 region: CASSEGLSATDTQYF. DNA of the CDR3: TGCGCCAGCAGTGAAGGCCTCTCAGCTACAGATACGCAGTATTTT.

The CDR3 region has the DNA TGTGCCAGCAGTTACTCTGGCAGGGGCAGCACAGATACGCAGTATTTT. Its translation is CASSYSGRGSTDTQYF. V usage is TRBV6-6 and J usage is TRBJ2-3; possibly TRBD1 for D (6 bases). The germline V gene encodes CDR1 MNHNY and CDR2 SVGAGI (reference sequence). The CDR3 runs 16 residues. The ends were cut back, 0 bases at V and 0 bases at J, with 10 bases in the middle.

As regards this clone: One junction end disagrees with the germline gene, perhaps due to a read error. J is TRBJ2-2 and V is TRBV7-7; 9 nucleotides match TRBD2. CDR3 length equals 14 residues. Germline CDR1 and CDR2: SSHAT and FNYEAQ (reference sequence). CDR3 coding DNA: TGTGCTAGCAGCTTAAGCGGGAGGACCGGGGAGCTGTTTTTT. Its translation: CASSLSGRTGELFF.

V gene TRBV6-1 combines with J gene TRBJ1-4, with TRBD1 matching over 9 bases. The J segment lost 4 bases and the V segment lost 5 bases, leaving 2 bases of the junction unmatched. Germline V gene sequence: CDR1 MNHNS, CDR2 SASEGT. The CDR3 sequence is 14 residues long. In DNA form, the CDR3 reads TGTGCCAGCAGTCTGGACAGGGGTAATGAAAAACTGTTTTTT. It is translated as CASSLDRGNEKLFF.

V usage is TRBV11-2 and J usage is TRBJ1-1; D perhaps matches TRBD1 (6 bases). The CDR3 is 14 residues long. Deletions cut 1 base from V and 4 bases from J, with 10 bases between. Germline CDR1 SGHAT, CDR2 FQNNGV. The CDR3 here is CASSLVGGPTEAFF. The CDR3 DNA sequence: TGTGCCAGCAGCTTAGTGGGGGGGCCCACTGAAGCTTTCTTT.

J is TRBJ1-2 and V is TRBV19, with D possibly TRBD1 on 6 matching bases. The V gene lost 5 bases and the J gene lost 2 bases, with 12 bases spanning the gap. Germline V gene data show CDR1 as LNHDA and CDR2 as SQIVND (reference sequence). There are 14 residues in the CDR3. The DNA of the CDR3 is TGTGCCAGTAGTGGCCCAACAGGGAACTATGGCTACACCTTC. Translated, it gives CASSGPTGNYGYTF.

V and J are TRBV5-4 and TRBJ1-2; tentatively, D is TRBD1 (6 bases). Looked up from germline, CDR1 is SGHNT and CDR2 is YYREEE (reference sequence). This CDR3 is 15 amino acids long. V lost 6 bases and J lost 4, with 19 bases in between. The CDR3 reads CASNPPGGSLYGYTF. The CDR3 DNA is TGTGCCAGCAACCCCCCCGGGGGCTCTCTCTATGGCTACACCTTC.

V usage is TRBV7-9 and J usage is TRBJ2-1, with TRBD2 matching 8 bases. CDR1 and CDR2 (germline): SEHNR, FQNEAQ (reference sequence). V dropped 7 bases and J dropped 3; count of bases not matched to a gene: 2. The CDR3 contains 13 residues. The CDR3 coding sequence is TGTGCCAGCACCGGGGGGGACTACAATGAGCAGTTCTTC. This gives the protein CASTGGDYNEQFF.

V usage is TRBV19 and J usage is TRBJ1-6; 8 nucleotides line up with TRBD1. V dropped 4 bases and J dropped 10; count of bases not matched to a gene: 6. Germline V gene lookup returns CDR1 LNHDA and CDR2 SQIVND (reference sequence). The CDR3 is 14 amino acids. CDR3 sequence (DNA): TGTGCCAGTAGTAAGGACAGGGTAGGATCACCCCTCCACTTT. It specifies CASSKDRVGSPLHF.

The CDR3 sequence is CASAREGELTEAFF. The CDR3 bases are TGCGCCAGCGCACGGGAGGGGGAGTTGACTGAAGCTTTCTTT. The gene calls are TRBV4-1 and TRBJ1-1, with D possibly TRBD1 on 6 matching bases. The CDR3 loop spans 14 amino acids. With 8 bases removed from V and 5 bases from J, the gap between germline ends came to 18 bases. Germline assignment: CDR1 MGHRA and CDR2 YSYEKL.

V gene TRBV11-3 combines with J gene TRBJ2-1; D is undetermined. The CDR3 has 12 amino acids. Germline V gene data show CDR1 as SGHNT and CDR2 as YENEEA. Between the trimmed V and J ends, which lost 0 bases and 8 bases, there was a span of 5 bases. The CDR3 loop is CASSLEGYEQFF. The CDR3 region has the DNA TGTGCCAGCAGCTTAGAGGGTTATGAGCAGTTCTTC.

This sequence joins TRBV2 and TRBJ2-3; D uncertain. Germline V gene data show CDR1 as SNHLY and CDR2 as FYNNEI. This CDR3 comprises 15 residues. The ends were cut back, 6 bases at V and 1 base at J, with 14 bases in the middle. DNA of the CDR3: TGTGCCAGCAGGTCTGTGGCAGGTCGCACAGATACGCAGTATTTT. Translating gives CASRSVAGRTDTQYF.

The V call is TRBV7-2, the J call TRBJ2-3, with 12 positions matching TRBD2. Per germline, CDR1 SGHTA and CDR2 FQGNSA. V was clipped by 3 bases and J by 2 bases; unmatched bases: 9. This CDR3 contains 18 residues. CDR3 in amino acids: CASSFLGLAGGYTDTQYF. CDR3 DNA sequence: TGTGCCAGCAGCTTCCTGGGACTAGCGGGCGGATACACAGATACGCAGTATTTT.

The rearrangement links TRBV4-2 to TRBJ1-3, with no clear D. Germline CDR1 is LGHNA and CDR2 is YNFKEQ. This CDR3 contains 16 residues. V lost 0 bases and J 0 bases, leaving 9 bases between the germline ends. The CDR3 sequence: CASSQEGAYSGNTIYF. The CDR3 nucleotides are TGTGCCAGCAGCCAAGAGGGAGCTTACTCTGGAAACACCATATATTTT.

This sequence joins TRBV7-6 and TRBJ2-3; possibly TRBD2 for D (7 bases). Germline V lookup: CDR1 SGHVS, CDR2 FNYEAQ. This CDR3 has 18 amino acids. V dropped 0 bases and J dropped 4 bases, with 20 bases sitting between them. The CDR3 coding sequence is TGTGCCAGCAGCTTAGCTACTGGGAGGGGGATACTGTCAGATACGCAGTATTTT. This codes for CASSLATGRGILSDTQYF.

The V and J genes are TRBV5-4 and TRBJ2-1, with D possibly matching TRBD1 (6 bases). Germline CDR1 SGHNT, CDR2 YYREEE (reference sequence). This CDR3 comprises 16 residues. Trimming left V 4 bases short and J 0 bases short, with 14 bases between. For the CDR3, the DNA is TGTGCCAGCAGCCTACTACAGGGTCGCTCCTACAATGAGCAGTTCTTC. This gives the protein CASSLLQGRSYNEQFF.

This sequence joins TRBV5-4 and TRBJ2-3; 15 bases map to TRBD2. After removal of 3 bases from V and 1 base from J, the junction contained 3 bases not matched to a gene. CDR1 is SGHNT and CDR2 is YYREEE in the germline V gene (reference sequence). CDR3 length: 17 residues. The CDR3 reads CASSWTSGRAGTDTQYF. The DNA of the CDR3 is TGTGCCAGCAGCTGGACTAGCGGGAGGGCCGGCACAGATACGCAGTATTTT.

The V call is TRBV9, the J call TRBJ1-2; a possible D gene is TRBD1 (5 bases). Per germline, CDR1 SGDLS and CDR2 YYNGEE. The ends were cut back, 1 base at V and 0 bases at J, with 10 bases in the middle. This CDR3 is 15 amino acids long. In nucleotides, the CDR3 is TGTGCCAGCAGCGTAAGATCGACAGCTAACTATGGCTACACCTTC. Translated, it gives CASSVRSTANYGYTF.

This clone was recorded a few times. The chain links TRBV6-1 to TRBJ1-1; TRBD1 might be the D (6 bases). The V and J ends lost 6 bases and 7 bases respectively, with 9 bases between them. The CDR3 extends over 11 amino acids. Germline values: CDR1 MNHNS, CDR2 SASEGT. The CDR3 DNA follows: TGTGCCAGCAGAAGGACAGTTGAAGCTTTCTTT. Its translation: CASRRTVEAFF.

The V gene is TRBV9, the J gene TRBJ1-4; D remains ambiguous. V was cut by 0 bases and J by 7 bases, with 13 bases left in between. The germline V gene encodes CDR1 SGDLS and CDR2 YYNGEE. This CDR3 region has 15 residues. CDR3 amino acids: CASSVAPVPIEKLFF. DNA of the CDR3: TGTGCCAGCAGCGTAGCGCCAGTCCCTATTGAAAAACTGTTTTTT.

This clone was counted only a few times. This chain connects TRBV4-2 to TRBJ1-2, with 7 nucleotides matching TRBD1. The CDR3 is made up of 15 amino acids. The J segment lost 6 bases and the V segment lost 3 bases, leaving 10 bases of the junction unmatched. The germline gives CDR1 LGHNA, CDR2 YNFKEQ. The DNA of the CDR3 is TGTGCCAGCAGCCAGGACCGGACAGGCCCTAATGGCTACACCTTC. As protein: CASSQDRTGPNGYTF.

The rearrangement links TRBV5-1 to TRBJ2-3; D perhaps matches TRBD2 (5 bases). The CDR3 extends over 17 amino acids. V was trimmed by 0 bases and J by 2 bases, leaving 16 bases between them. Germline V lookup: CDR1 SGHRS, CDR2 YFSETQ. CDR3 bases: TGCGCCAGCAGCTTGGCCGGAGGCAGCCAGTTCACAGATACGCAGTATTTT. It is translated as CASSLAGGSQFTDTQYF.

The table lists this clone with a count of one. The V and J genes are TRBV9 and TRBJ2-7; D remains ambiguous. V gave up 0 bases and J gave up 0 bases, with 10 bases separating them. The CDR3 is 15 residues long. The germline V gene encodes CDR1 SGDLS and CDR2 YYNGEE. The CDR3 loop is CASSVVPDSSYEQYF. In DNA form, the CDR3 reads TGTGCCAGCAGCGTAGTCCCGGATAGCTCCTACGAGCAGTACTTC.

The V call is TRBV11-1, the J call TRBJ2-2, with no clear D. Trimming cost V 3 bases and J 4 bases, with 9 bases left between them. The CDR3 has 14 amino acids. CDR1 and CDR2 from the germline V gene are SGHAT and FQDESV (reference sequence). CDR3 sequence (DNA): TGTGCCAGCAGCTTGGGAAGATCCACCGGGGAGCTGTTTTTT. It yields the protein CASSLGRSTGELFF.

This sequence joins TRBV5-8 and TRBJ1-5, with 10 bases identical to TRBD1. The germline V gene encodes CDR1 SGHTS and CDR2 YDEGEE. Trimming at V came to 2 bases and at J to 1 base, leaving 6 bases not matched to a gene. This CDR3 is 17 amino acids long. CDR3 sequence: CASSFWGQGTSNQPQHF. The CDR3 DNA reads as TGTGCCAGCAGCTTTTGGGGACAGGGGACCAGCAATCAGCCCCAGCATTTT.